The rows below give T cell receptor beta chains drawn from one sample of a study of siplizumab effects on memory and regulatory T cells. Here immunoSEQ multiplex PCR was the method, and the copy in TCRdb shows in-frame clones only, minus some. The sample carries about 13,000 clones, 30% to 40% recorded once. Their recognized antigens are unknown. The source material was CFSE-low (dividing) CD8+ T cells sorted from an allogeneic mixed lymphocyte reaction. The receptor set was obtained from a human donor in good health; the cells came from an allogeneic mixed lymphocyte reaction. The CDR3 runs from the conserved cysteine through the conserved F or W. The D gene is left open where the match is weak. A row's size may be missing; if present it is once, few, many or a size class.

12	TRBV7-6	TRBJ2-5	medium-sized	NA	CASSSQQETQYF	TGTGCCAGCAGCTCACAGCAAGAGACCCAGTACTTC
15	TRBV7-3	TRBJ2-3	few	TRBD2	CASSLGLAGADTQYF	TGTGCCAGCAGCCTAGGACTAGCGGGCGCAGATACGCAGTATTTT
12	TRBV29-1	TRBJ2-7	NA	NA	CSVVGGPYEQYF	TGCAGCGTTGTGGGGGGTCCCTACGAGCAGTACTTC
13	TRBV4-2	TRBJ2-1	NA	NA	CASSQLMNNEQFF	TGTGCCAGCAGCCAACTGATGAATAATGAGCAGTTCTTC
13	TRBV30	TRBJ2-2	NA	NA	CAWSRDSHRGAVF	TGTGCCTGGAGTCGGGACTCCCACCGGGGAGCTGTTTTT
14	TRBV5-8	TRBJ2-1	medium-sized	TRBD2	CASSGLAGYNEQFF	TGTGCCAGTTCGGGACTAGCGGGCTACAATGAGCAGTTCTTC
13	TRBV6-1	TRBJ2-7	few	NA	CASIAVRAHEQYF	TGTGCCAGCATTGCGGTTCGGGCCCACGAGCAGTACTTC
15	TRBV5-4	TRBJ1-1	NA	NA	CASSFRGGQGTEAFF	TGTGCCAGCAGCTTCCGTGGGGGGCAGGGCACTGAAGCTTTCTTT
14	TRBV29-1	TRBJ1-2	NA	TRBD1	CSVDPRETGDGYTF	TGCAGCGTTGATCCCCGGGAGACAGGGGACGGCTACACCTTC
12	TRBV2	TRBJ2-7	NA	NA	CASSSGIDEQYF	TGTGCCAGCAGTTCGGGGATCGACGAGCAGTACTTC
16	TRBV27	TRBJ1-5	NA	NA	CASRTKGDHSNQPQHF	TGTGCCAGCAGAACAAAGGGGGACCATAGCAATCAGCCCCAGCATTTT
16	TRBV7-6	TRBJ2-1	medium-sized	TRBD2	CASSSSSGRVDNEQFF	TGTGCCAGCAGCTCCTCTAGCGGGAGGGTCGACAATGAGCAGTTCTTC
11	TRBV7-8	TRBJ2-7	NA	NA	CASSFLGEQYF	TGTGCCAGCAGCTTCCTTGGGGAGCAGTACTTC
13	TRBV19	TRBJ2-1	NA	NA	CASSIVRDNEQFF	TGTGCCAGTAGTATAGTTAGGGACAATGAGCAGTTCTTC
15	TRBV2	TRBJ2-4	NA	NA	CATSLGGIAKNIQYF	TGTGCCACATCTTTGGGCGGGATAGCCAAAAACATTCAGTACTTC
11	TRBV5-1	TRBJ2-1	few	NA	CASSAANEQFF	TGCGCCAGCAGCGCTGCCAATGAGCAGTTCTTC
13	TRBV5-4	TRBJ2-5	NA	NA	CASSPGGGETQYF	TGTGCCAGCAGCCCCGGGGGTGGAGAGACCCAGTACTTC
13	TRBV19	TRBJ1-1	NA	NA	CASSRTGWTEAFF	TGTGCCAGTAGCCGGACGGGATGGACTGAAGCTTTCTTT
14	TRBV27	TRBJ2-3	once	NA	CASSLSTSTDTQYF	TGTGCCAGCAGCCTTTCTACTAGCACAGATACGCAGTATTTT
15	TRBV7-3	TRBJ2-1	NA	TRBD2	CASSRTGTIYNEQFF	TGTGCCAGCAGCCGAACCGGGACTATCTACAATGAGCAGTTCTTC
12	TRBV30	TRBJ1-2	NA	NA	CAWQTGLYGYTF	TGTGCCTGGCAAACAGGGCTCTATGGCTACACCTTC
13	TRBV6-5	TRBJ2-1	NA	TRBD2	CASSGGAGNEQFF	TGTGCCAGCAGCGGGGGGGCGGGCAATGAGCAGTTCTTC
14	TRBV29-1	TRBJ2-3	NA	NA	CSVMSGLRTDTQYF	TGCAGCGTCATGTCCGGGCTCCGCACAGATACGCAGTATTTT
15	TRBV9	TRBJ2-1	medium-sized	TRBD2	CASSYARLANNEQFF	TGTGCCAGCAGCTACGCAAGACTAGCGAATAATGAGCAGTTCTTC
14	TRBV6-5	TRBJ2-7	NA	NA	CASSYSWGNGEQYF	TGTGCCAGCAGTTACTCTTGGGGGAATGGCGAGCAGTACTTC
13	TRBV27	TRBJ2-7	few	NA	CASSYHNSYEQYF	TGTGCCAGCAGTTACCACAACTCCTACGAGCAGTACTTC
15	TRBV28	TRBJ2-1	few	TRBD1	CASSYDRVSYNEQFF	TGTGCCAGCAGCTACGACAGGGTATCCTACAATGAGCAGTTCTTC
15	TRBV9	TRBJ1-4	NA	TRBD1	CASSVTGAVNEKLFF	TGTGCCAGCAGCGTAACAGGGGCTGTTAATGAAAAACTGTTTTTT
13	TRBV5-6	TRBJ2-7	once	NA	CASSWGRAAEQYF	TGTGCCAGCAGTTGGGGAAGGGCTGCCGAGCAGTACTTC
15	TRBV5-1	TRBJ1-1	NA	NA	CASSLGGFMNTEAFF	TGCGCCAGCAGCTTGGGCGGATTCATGAACACTGAAGCTTTCTTT
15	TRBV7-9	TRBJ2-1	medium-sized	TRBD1	CASSPPGQGGHEQFF	TGTGCCAGCAGCCCGCCGGGACAGGGAGGTCATGAGCAGTTCTTC
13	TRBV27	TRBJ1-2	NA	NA	CASSPDSNYGYTF	TGTGCCAGCAGTCCAGACAGTAACTATGGCTACACCTTC
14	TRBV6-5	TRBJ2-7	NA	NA	CASSYIGPSYEQYF	TGTGCCAGCAGTTACATCGGGCCTTCCTACGAGCAGTACTTC
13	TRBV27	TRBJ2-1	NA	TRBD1	CASSPGQGTEQFF	TGTGCCAGCAGTCCGGGACAGGGCACTGAGCAGTTCTTC
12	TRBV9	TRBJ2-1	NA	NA	CASSVNDNEQFF	TGTGCCAGCAGCGTAAATGACAATGAGCAGTTCTTC
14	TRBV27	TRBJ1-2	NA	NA	CASSPALSDYGYTF	TGTGCCAGCAGTCCGGCCCTGAGTGACTATGGCTACACCTTC
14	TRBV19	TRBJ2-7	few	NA	CASSIGRGAYEQYF	TGTGCCAGTAGTATAGGCAGGGGGGCCTACGAGCAGTACTTC
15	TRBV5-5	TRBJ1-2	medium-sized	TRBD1	CASSYWTGDYYGYTF	TGTGCCAGCAGTTACTGGACAGGGGATTACTATGGCTACACCTTC
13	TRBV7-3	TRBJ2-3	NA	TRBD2	CASSLGGYDTQYF	TGTGCCAGCAGCCTCGGGGGGTACGATACGCAGTATTTT
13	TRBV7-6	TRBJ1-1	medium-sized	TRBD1	CASSSTGTAEAFF	TGTGCCAGCAGCTCAACCGGGACAGCTGAAGCTTTCTTT
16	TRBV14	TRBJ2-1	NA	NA	CASSQDPGLALNEQFF	TGTGCCAGCAGCCAAGACCCCGGGCTAGCCCTCAATGAGCAGTTCTTC
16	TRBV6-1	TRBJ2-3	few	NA	CASSELRGKLTDTQYF	TGTGCCAGCAGTGAATTACGTGGAAAACTCACAGATACGCAGTATTTT
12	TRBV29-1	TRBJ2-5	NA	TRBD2	CSVAGGVGEQYF	TGCAGCGTTGCCGGGGGGGTAGGGGAGCAGTACTTC
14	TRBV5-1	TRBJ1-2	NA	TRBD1	CASSLAGTVYGYTF	TGCGCCAGCAGCTTGGCCGGGACAGTCTATGGCTACACCTTC